Listed here is a single TCR beta chain. The data originate from a study of OX40 agonist ivuxolimab in advanced cancers. Sequencing used immunoSEQ multiplex PCR; TCRdb keeps in-frame clones, though not all of them. The repertoire holds 50,000 to 60,000 clones, with roughly four fifths as singletons. The CDR3 consists of 14 residues. V was cut by 4 bases and J by 6 bases, with 12 bases left in between. Per the germline V gene, CDR1 is SGHAT and CDR2 is FQNNGV. Material: CD4+ or CD8+ T cells sorted from blood, obtained in a trial of the OX40 agonist ivuxolimab. The source of this sequence is an adult with an advanced solid tumor such as melanoma, head and neck, liver or kidney cancer. The rearrangement joins TRBV11-2 to TRBJ1-4; a weak D match, TRBD1 (6 bases). Here the CDR3 DNA reads TGTGCCAGCAGCTCTGGGGGGCCATATGAAAAACTGTTTTTT. Amino acids: CASSSGGPYEKLFF. Full variable domain (missing parts from reference TRBV11-2 and TRBJ1-4): EAGVAQSPRYKIIEKRQSVAFWCNPISGHATLYWYQQILGQGPKLLIQFQNNGVVDDSQLPKDRFSAERLKGVDSTLKIQPAKLEDSAVYLCASSSGGPYEKLFFGSGTQLSVL.